These 29 T cell receptor beta chains were sequenced from one sample in a study of Graves' ophthalmopathy and Graves' hyperthyroidism. RNA served as the template for amplifying TCR beta CDR3 regions. First-round RT-PCR with HTBI primers preceded a second-round multiplex PCR. A single record per CDR3 protein comes from TCRdb applying MiXCR to the multiplex PCR reads. The table lists about 550,000 distinct CDR3 sequences, under 45% of them singletons. Sequenced input: peripheral blood or thyroid tissue (not recorded which). The receptors originated from an adult man with Graves' hyperthyroidism.

This clonotype appeared many times. The chain joins TRBV12-3 or TRBV12-4 to TRBJ1-5; no reliable D call. The V end was cut by 1 base, the J end by 7 bases, with 11 bases between. The CDR3 contains 14 residues. The CDR3 here is CASSLDVVRQPQHF. The CDR3 DNA follows: TGTGCCAGCAGTTTAGATGTGGTACGACAGCCCCAGCATTTT.

This chain links TRBV7-2 with TRBJ2-3; 10 bases match TRBD2. V shed 5 bases, J shed 8 bases, and the junction held 25 bases outside the gene matches. Germline lookup yields CDR1 SGHTA and CDR2 FQGNSA. The CDR3 is made up of 20 amino acids. CDR3: CASSPVLNLAGAPASSTQYF. In nucleotides, the CDR3 is TGTGCCAGCAGCCCCGTTCTTAACCTAGCGGGGGCACCGGCTTCGTCTACGCAGTATTTT.

The gene calls are TRBV29-1 and TRBJ1-2, with TRBD1 matching 9 bases. This CDR3 spans 14 amino acids. Trimming at V came to 7 bases and at J to 7 bases, leaving 13 bases not matched to a gene. Germline CDR1 is SQVTM and CDR2 is ANQGSEA. CDR3 loop: CSALAYRGQGGYTF. For the CDR3, the DNA is TGCAGCGCTCTAGCGTACAGGGGGCAGGGTGGCTACACCTTC.

Note on this clonotype: This could be a read error, since a much larger clone is one nucleotide away. The CDR3 DNA sequence: TGCAGTGCTAGAGTCGCGGGACTAGCGGGGGGGGGAGAGACCCAGTACTTC. It specifies CSARVAGLAGGGETQYF. The chain employs TRBV20-1 and TRBJ2-5; 16 positions agree with TRBD2. From germline, CDR1 is DFQATT and CDR2 SNEGSKA (reference sequence). The ends lost 1 base at V and 4 bases at J; junction bases unmatched: 6. The CDR3 length is 17 residues.

This clonotype was found many times. The chain uses TRBV10-1 and TRBJ2-5, with D possibly matching TRBD1 (6 bases). Per the germline V gene, CDR1 is WNHNN and CDR2 is SYGVQD (reference sequence). V dropped 4 bases and J dropped 7 bases, with 13 bases sitting between them. The CDR3 contains 13 residues. This CDR3 is CASSANRAGTQYF. The CDR3 DNA is TGCGCCAGCAGTGCCAACAGGGCGGGGACCCAGTACTTC.

The chain joins TRBV10-3 to TRBJ1-2, with D hard to call. The CDR3 length is 14 residues. The germline V gene encodes CDR1 ENHRY and CDR2 SYGVKD. The V gene lost 10 bases and the J gene lost 6 bases, with 21 bases spanning the gap. The CDR3 DNA sequence: TGTGCCACCCCCTCGGGAAACTCTGGGGATGGCTACACCTTC. Translated, it gives CATPSGNSGDGYTF.

In regard to this clonotype: A junction boundary mismatches the germline segment, possibly from a read error. CDR3 region: CASSLAGGVLFF. In DNA form, the CDR3 reads TGTGCCAGCAGTTTGGCAGGCGGGGTGCTGTTTTTT. The V gene is TRBV12-3 or TRBV12-4, the J gene TRBJ2-2, with D possibly matching TRBD2 (6 bases). The length of the CDR3 is 12 residues.

As concerns this clonotype: This sequence may be a read error, since a much larger clone differs from it by one base. This likely comes from a read error, as the CDR3 has no conserved phenylalanine or tryptophan at its end. V and J are TRBV19 and TRBJ1-1, with 8 bases aligning to TRBD1. The CDR3 loop spans 15 amino acids. CDR1 and CDR2 (germline): LNHDA, SQIVND (reference sequence). V was pared by 4 bases and J by 4 bases, with 8 bases of the junction left unmatched. The CDR3 coding sequence is TGTGCCAGTAGTACCAACAGGGGGGGACGCACTGAAGCTTTCCTT. It translates to CASSTNRGGRTEAFL.

The rearrangement links TRBV24-1 to TRBJ1-3; the D gene is possibly TRBD1 (6 bases). The V gene's germline CDR1 is KGHDR and CDR2 SFDVKD. The CDR3 spans 14 residues. V was shortened by 3 bases and J by 4 bases, with 9 bases between the two germline ends. In DNA, the CDR3 is TGTGCCACCAGTGATACAGACAGGGGAAACACCATATATTTT. It encodes CATSDTDRGNTIYF.

The rearrangement links TRBV6-1 to TRBJ1-5; 9 nucleotides agree with TRBD1. Unmatched junction bases numbered 6, after V lost 7 bases and J lost 5 bases. Per the germline V gene, CDR1 is MNHNS and CDR2 is SASEGT. The CDR3 spans 14 residues. The CDR3 coding sequence is TGTGCCAGCACGGACAGGGGTTTTGATCAGCCCCAGCATTTT. Protein sequence: CASTDRGFDQPQHF.

This clonotype occurred many times. This chain joins TRBV7-9 and TRBJ1-2; D is perhaps TRBD1 (6 bases). Between the trimmed V and J ends, which lost 1 base and 8 bases, there was a span of 20 bases. The CDR3 is made up of 16 amino acids. From germline, CDR1 is SEHNR and CDR2 FQNEAQ (reference sequence). The chain's CDR3 is CASSLVGGPTLTGYTF. In nucleotides, the CDR3 is TGTGCCAGCAGCTTAGTAGGGGGGCCCACGCTCACCGGCTACACCTTC.

This chain joins TRBV12-3 or TRBV12-4 and TRBJ1-5; D gene unclear. The CDR3 sequence is 15 residues long. V dropped 6 bases and J dropped 7 bases, with 19 bases sitting between them. The CDR3 DNA reads as TGTGCCAGCAGCCCCGGAGGATCCCTGGGCCAGCCCCAGCATTTT. Translation gives CASSPGGSLGQPQHF.

The chain couples TRBV7-8 to TRBJ2-7; 11 positions agree with TRBD2. Germline V gives CDR1 SGHVS, CDR2 FQNEAQ. The CDR3 is 16 amino acids. J gave up 7 bases and V 5 bases, and 13 bases lay outside the gene matches. The CDR3 nucleotides are TGTGCCAGCAGCGTACTAACTAGCGGGGGAGACAATGAGCAGTACTTC. Protein sequence: CASSVLTSGGDNEQYF. The whole variable domain, filled in from reference TRBV7-8 and TRBJ2-7, reads GAGVSQSPRYKVAKRGQDVALRCDPISGHVSLFWYQQALGQGPEFLTYFQNEAQLDKSGLPSDRFFAERPEGSVSTLKIQRTQQEDSAVYLCASSVLTSGGDNEQYFGPGTRLTVT.

The chain is built from TRBV7-2 and TRBJ2-6; D may be TRBD1 (7 bases). Trimming left V 4 bases short and J 0 bases short, with 10 bases between. From germline, CDR1 is SGHTA and CDR2 FQGNSA. CDR3 size: 16 residues. CDR3 sequence reads: CASSSGGHSGANVLTF. The CDR3 DNA reads TGTGCCAGCAGCTCAGGGGGGCACTCTGGGGCCAACGTCCTGACTTTC. The variable domain in full, completed from reference TRBV7-2 and TRBJ2-6, reads GAGVSQSPSNKVTEKGKDVELRCDPISGHTALYWYRQSLGQGLEFLIYFQGNSAPDKSGLPSDRFSAERTGGSVSTLTIQRTQQEDSAVYLCASSSGGHSGANVLTFGAGSRLTVL.

The V and J genes are TRBV4-1 and TRBJ1-5; D remains unclear. Trimming stripped 1 base from V and 3 bases from J, with 16 bases between. The CDR3 is 17 residues long. The germline CDR1 and CDR2 sequences are MGHRA and YSYEKL. CDR3 nucleotide sequence: TGCGCCAGCAGCCAAGGGGAGGGCGGGAATATCAATCAGCCCCAGCATTTT. It encodes CASSQGEGGNINQPQHF.

The V call is TRBV3-1, the J call TRBJ1-2; tentatively, D is TRBD1 (5 bases). The V end lost 2 bases, the J end lost 3 bases, and 13 bases lay between the germline ends. This CDR3 is 15 amino acids long. The germline V gene encodes CDR1 LGHDT and CDR2 YNNKEL (reference sequence). The CDR3 coding sequence is TGTGCCAGCAGCCAACAAGACAGTGGCTACTATGGCTACACCTTC. Its protein is CASSQQDSGYYGYTF.

The chain joins TRBV14 to TRBJ2-7; D assignment may be TRBD1 or TRBD2 (5 bases each). Germline lookup yields CDR1 SGHDN and CDR2 FVKESK. The CDR3 has 15 residues. The V and J ends lost 0 bases and 0 bases respectively, with 9 bases between them. CDR3: CASSQEAGSSYEQYF. The CDR3 DNA sequence: TGTGCCAGCAGCCAAGAGGCAGGGAGCTCCTACGAGCAGTACTTC.

This clonotype has more than one count but fewer than ten. The chain has TRBV12-3 or TRBV12-4 and TRBJ2-5, with D uncertain. This CDR3 spans 16 amino acids. V lost 1 base and J lost 0, with 12 bases in between. The CDR3 loop reads CASSLGQELDQETQYF. DNA of the CDR3: TGTGCCAGCAGTTTAGGGCAAGAACTGGACCAAGAGACCCAGTACTTC.

This clonotype was recorded at least ten times. The chain recombines TRBV12-3 or TRBV12-4 with TRBJ2-5, with a weak D call TRBD1 (7 bases). CDR3 size: 15 residues. The germline V and J ends were trimmed by 6 bases and 5 bases, with 19 bases remaining between them. Here the CDR3 DNA reads TGTGCCAGCAGCGGCGGGGACAGCCTCGTTGAGACCCAGTACTTC. Protein sequence: CASSGGDSLVETQYF.

This clonotype was seen at least ten times. The chain has TRBV12-3 or TRBV12-4 and TRBJ1-3, with unresolved D. V was trimmed by 6 bases and J by 0 bases, leaving 12 bases between them. The CDR3 extends over 15 amino acids. The CDR3 region is CASRRTVSSGNTIYF. CDR3 nucleotides: TGTGCCAGCAGGAGGACGGTGAGCTCTGGAAACACCATATATTTT.

This chain links TRBV10-3 with TRBJ2-3; 8 bases align to TRBD2. The CDR3 totals 17 residues. V gave up 0 bases and J gave up 2 bases; unmatched junction bases: 7. Germline V CDR1 and CDR2: ENHRY, SYGVKD. As DNA, the CDR3 is TGTGCCATCAGTGAGTCCGGCGGGGGGATAAACACAGATACGCAGTATTTT. This gives the protein CAISESGGGINTDTQYF.

The sample holds many counts of this clonotype. The chain is built from TRBV10-3 and TRBJ1-2; 8 bases agree with TRBD1. Losses at the gene ends were 3 bases for V and 5 bases for J; bases not matched to a gene: 8. The CDR3 contains 15 residues. CDR1 is ENHRY, CDR2 SYGVKD, per germline. The DNA for the CDR3 is TGTGCCATCAGTGATTATGGACAGGGAAAGTATGGCTACACCTTC. Amino acids: CAISDYGQGKYGYTF.

This clonotype showed up just a few times. The chain recombines TRBV6-6 with TRBJ1-1; 8 bases align to TRBD1. With 6 bases clipped from V and 2 bases from J, the junction kept 8 bases outside the gene matches. The CDR3 totals 15 residues. Germline V gene data show CDR1 as MNHNY and CDR2 as SVGAGI (reference sequence). CDR3 amino acids: CASRFRGQGNTEAFF. CDR3 in DNA: TGTGCCAGCAGGTTCAGGGGGCAGGGTAACACTGAAGCTTTCTTT.

At least ten counts were recorded for this clonotype. This rearrangement joins TRBV6-5 to TRBJ2-2; D possibly corresponds to TRBD2 (5 bases). Trimming took off 2 bases at V and 7 bases at J, with 14 bases between the two ends. Germline CDR1 and CDR2: MNHEY and SVGAGI. This CDR3 is 15 amino acids long. The DNA for the CDR3 is TGTGCCAGCAGTTACCAGCTGAGGGCTGACGGGGAGCTGTTTTTT. Amino acid sequence: CASSYQLRADGELFF.

The sample holds many counts of this clonotype. The rearrangement joins TRBV7-8 to TRBJ1-5; D unresolved. Germline lookup yields CDR1 SGHVS and CDR2 FQNEAQ. V lost 2 bases and J 6 bases, leaving 8 bases between the germline ends. CDR3 length: 13 residues. The CDR3 reads CASSLLSGQPQHF. The DNA for the CDR3 is TGTGCCAGCAGCTTATTATCGGGTCAGCCCCAGCATTTT.

On this clonotype: One end of the junction is discordant with germline, which a read error may explain. The chain couples TRBV20-1 to TRBJ1-5, with a possible D match to TRBD1 (5 bases). This CDR3 spans 16 amino acids. Germline V gene lookup returns CDR1 DFQATT and CDR2 SNEGSKA (reference sequence). This CDR3 is CSARRPRAREHQPRHF. In DNA, the CDR3 is TGCAGTGCTAGACGTCCCAGGGCGAGGGAGCATCAGCCCCGGCATTTT.

This clonotype was recorded many times. The V gene is TRBV20-1, the J gene TRBJ2-7, with D perhaps matching TRBD1 (5 bases). Germline V CDR1 and CDR2: DFQATT, SNEGSKA (reference sequence). This CDR3 is 12 amino acids long. Trimming removed 1 base at V and 5 bases at J, with 9 bases between. CDR3 protein: CSARGQPHEQYF. CDR3 in DNA: TGCAGTGCTAGAGGACAGCCCCACGAGCAGTACTTC.

A word on this clonotype: At one end, the junction sequence differs from germline, possibly due to a read error. CDR3 sequence reads: CASSVAGGSDEQFF. In nucleotides, the CDR3 is TGTGCCAGCAGCGTAGCGGGAGGGAGCGATGAGCAGTTCTTC. The chain combines TRBV7-9 with TRBJ2-1, with TRBD2 matching over 11 bases. The V gene's germline CDR1 is SEHNR and CDR2 FQNEAQ (reference sequence). The CDR3 is made up of 14 amino acids.

At least ten counts were recorded for this clonotype. The chain couples TRBV7-9 to TRBJ2-2; 9 bases are shared with TRBD2. Germline values: CDR1 SEHNR, CDR2 FQNEAQ (reference sequence). The CDR3 consists of 17 residues. Trimming at V came to 8 bases and at J to 0 bases, leaving 10 bases not matched to a gene. CDR3 region: CASGGLAGKTNTGELFF. In DNA form, the CDR3 reads TGTGCCAGCGGAGGCCTAGCGGGGAAAACGAACACCGGGGAGCTGTTTTTT.